This T cell receptor beta chain emerged from a study of cytomegalovirus exposure and HLA in healthy donors. Overall study: Samples from HLA-typed donors yielded about 86 million unique TCRs in an early data release. Most donors, about 77% of over 350 genotyped, fell in the Caucasian-associated ancestry cluster.

In nominal health when sampled, donors likely had unrecorded immune exposures nonetheless. As to this clone: The antigen remains undetermined.

Findings and caveats of the study: Associated with HLA alleles at 0.05 false discovery rate in a later analysis were 16,951 TCR beta sequences.

The CDR3 covers 15 residues. With V trimmed by 4 bases and J by 1 base, 7 bases remained unmatched. Germline values: CDR1 SGHNT, CDR2 YYREEE (reference sequence). PCR was performed using 60 Vbeta and 13 Jbeta primers. The protocol was immunoSEQ multiplex PCR, while the TCRdb copy is restricted to in-frame clones and leaves out a portion. The sample comprises tens of thousands of clones, about three quarters of which are singletons, and under 5% rests with the top ten. V usage is TRBV5-4 and J usage is TRBJ1-2; 7 nucleotides match TRBD1. This TCR was sampled from a male donor in good health and CMV-seropositive. The source material was PBMCs. The DNA for the CDR3 is TGTGCCAGCAGCACCGGGGACAGCCGTAACTATGGCTACACCTTC. Its translation: CASSTGDSRNYGYTF.